The T cell receptor beta chain under discussion was sequenced for a study of T cell responses to AZD1222 COVID-19 vaccine. Study-level information: Second doses that came at about 4 or about 12 weeks were put together.

Generated by immunoSEQ multiplex PCR, the TCRdb table keeps only in-frame clones and is missing some. This table has about 130,000 clones, roughly 92% appearing once. The CDR3 has 12 amino acids. Germline-derived CDR1 and CDR2 are SNHLY and FYNNEI. V lost 8 bases to trimming and J lost 7 bases, with 14 bases between them. Source: peripheral blood, taken on day 0 of AZD1222 vaccination. This sequence was found in an adult in good health. The chain couples TRBV2 to TRBJ1-1, with D hard to call. In nucleotides, the CDR3 is TGTGCCAGCTACGCCGGAGGTAGTGAAGCTTTCTTT. This encodes CASYAGGSEAFF.